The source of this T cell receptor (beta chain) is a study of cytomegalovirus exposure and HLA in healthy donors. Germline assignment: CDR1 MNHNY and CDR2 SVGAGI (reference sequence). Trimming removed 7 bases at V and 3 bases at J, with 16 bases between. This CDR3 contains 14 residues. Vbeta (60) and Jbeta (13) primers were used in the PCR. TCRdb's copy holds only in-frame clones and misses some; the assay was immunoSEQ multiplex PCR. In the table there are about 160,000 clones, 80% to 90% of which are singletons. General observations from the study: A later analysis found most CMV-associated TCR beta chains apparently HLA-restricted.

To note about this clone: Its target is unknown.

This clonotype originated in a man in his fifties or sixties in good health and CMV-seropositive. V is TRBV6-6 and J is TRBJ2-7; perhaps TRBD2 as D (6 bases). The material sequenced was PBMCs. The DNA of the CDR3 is TGTGCCAGCAAAGAGGCGGGGTACATCTACGAGCAGTACTTC. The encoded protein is CASKEAGYIYEQYF.